Each of the 14 T cell receptor beta chains below was sequenced from the same sample in a study of control samples from healthy donors and cancer patients (dated by TCRdb to 2018 to 2021). To prepare the library, the immunoSEQ multiplex PCR assay was applied. This immuneACCESS table, as held by TCRdb, lists in-frame sequences with V and J called but not all clones. Of the missing ones, under half trace to an unresolved V gene in checked studies; the others have no known cause. Counted in this sample were some 150,000 clones; about 94% of them appeared once. The ten largest clones capture approximately 4% of the sample. Sequenced: blood. These receptors were taken from a woman aged 60-75 years in good health.

The chain carries TRBV2 and TRBJ1-5, with D possibly matching TRBD1 (5 bases). Germline V lookup: CDR1 SNHLY, CDR2 FYNNEI. V lost 4 bases and J lost 3, with 7 bases in between. The CDR3 covers 13 residues. The CDR3 bases are TGTGCCAGCAGTGGGGGGGTCAATCAGCCCCAGCATTTT. Its translation: CASSGGVNQPQHF.

The chain combines TRBV6-2 or TRBV6-3 with TRBJ1-2, with a possible D match to TRBD1 (5 bases). This CDR3 has 16 amino acids. V lost 6 bases and J lost 0, with 17 bases in between. Germline CDR1 is MNHEY and CDR2 is SVGEGT. DNA for the CDR3: TGTGCCAGCAGCGATCCTGGGGCAGGGACTAACTATGGCTACACCTTC. Translating gives CASSDPGAGTNYGYTF.

About this clone itself: Other DNA sequences within the sample encode an identical CDR3. The J gene is TRBJ1-1, the V gene TRBV5-1; TRBD1 might be the D (6 bases). The CDR3 extends over 14 amino acids. Germline-derived CDR1 and CDR2 are SGHRS and YFSETQ. V lost 0 bases, J lost 8 bases, and 14 bases lay in between. The DNA for the CDR3 is TGCGCCAGCAGCTTGGGGTCGGGGGGGGCCGAAGCTTTCTTT. Its translation: CASSLGSGGAEAFF.

The chain couples TRBV5-1 to TRBJ2-2; weak D call: TRBD1 (6 bases). Germline V gene data show CDR1 as SGHRS and CDR2 as YFSETQ. Trimming shortened V by 2 bases and J by 0 bases, and 14 bases separated the two germline ends. There are 17 residues in the CDR3. The CDR3 is CASSLNPRGANTGELFF. The CDR3 DNA is TGCGCCAGCAGCTTAAACCCCAGGGGAGCGAACACCGGGGAGCTGTTTTTT.

This chain joins TRBV6-5 and TRBJ1-6; D gene uncertain. V lost 2 bases to trimming and J lost 5 bases, with 10 bases between them. Germline V gene sequence: CDR1 MNHEY, CDR2 SVGAGI. CDR3 length equals 15 residues. For the CDR3, the DNA is TGTGCCAGCAGTTACGGCAGAGGTCATAATTCACCCCTCCACTTT. This sequence encodes CASSYGRGHNSPLHF.

This chain connects TRBV30 to TRBJ1-2; D remains ambiguous. This CDR3 is built from 11 residues. Trimming removed 3 bases at V and 7 bases at J, with 9 bases between. Germline lookup yields CDR1 GTSNPN and CDR2 SVGIG (reference sequence). The CDR3 reads CAWRGESGYTF. DNA of the CDR3: TGTGCCTGGAGGGGCGAGTCTGGCTACACCTTC.

The CDR3 nucleotides read TGCGCCAGCAGCCAGGACCGTCGCTCCTACAATGAGCAGTTCTTC. Encoded protein: CASSQDRRSYNEQFF. J is TRBJ2-1 and V is TRBV4-1; D unresolved. Germline CDR1 reads MGHRA; CDR2 reads YSYEKL. V lost 3 bases, J lost 0 bases, and 9 bases lay in between. The CDR3 consists of 15 residues.

CDR3 sequence: CASRPGQGPSSGSYNEQFF. The CDR3 DNA reads as TGTGCCAGCAGACCGGGACAGGGCCCTTCATCCGGCTCCTACAATGAGCAGTTCTTC. This rearrangement joins TRBV5-5 to TRBJ2-1; 9 positions agree with TRBD1. CDR1 and CDR2 (germline): SGHKS, YYEKEE (reference sequence). V trimming: 5 bases; J trimming: 0 bases; junction bases outside the gene matches: 15. This CDR3 is built from 19 residues.

The rearrangement uses TRBV13 and TRBJ1-2; D remains unclear. From germline, CDR1 is PRHDT and CDR2 FYEKMQ (reference sequence). The CDR3 is 14 amino acids. V lost 5 bases, J lost 4 bases, and 14 bases lay in between. The CDR3 spells CASSGRDAIYGYTF. The CDR3 DNA reads as TGTGCCAGCAGCGGGAGAGACGCAATCTATGGCTACACCTTC.

The J gene is TRBJ1-5, the V gene TRBV6-2 or TRBV6-3, with D hard to call. The CDR3 length is 14 residues. Trimming removed 2 bases at V and 0 bases at J, with 5 bases between. Germline V gene sequence: CDR1 MNHEY, CDR2 SVGEGT. The CDR3 protein is CASSYTNSNQPQHF. CDR3 coding DNA: TGTGCCAGCAGTTACACGAATAGCAATCAGCCCCAGCATTTT.

The chain couples TRBV5-1 to TRBJ2-2; 10 bases match TRBD2. The germline V gene has CDR1 SGHRS and CDR2 YFSETQ. The V gene end was trimmed by 0 bases and the J gene end by 0 bases; junction bases not matched to a gene: 2. The CDR3 covers 17 residues. CDR3 region: CASSLGLAGANTGELFF. CDR3 in DNA: TGCGCCAGCAGCTTGGGACTAGCGGGCGCGAACACCGGGGAGCTGTTTTTT.

The CDR3 spells CASSLNYPGDYGYTF. CDR3 bases: TGCGCCAGCAGCTTGAACTACCCCGGAGACTATGGCTACACCTTC. The chain recombines TRBV5-1 with TRBJ1-2; D gene uncertain. CDR1 is SGHRS and CDR2 is YFSETQ in the germline V gene. V shed 1 base and J shed 3 bases, with 13 bases lying between them. The CDR3 contains 15 residues.

This rearrangement joins TRBV7-2 to TRBJ1-5; no clear D. Germline CDR1 and CDR2: SGHTA and FQGNSA. Trimming took 4 bases from V and 2 from J, leaving 9 bases between them. This CDR3 spans 14 amino acids. CDR3 sequence (DNA): TGTGCCAGCAGCTCCGAGGGCGGCAATCAGCCCCAGCATTTT. This sequence encodes CASSSEGGNQPQHF.

The chain joins TRBV11-2 to TRBJ2-7, with D unclear. V lost 2 bases to trimming and J lost 3 bases, with 17 bases between them. The CDR3 totals 16 residues. Germline V gene data show CDR1 as SGHAT and CDR2 as FQNNGV. The CDR3 here is CASSLIFRSHRYEQYF. Here the CDR3 DNA reads TGTGCCAGCAGCTTAATTTTTAGGTCACATCGCTACGAGCAGTACTTC.